This is a list of T cell receptor beta chains from one sample in a study of T cell clusters in autoimmune cytopenias. For each CDR3 protein, TCRdb gives one entry from its re-call of the multiplex PCR reads, without DNA. The specimen's table records approximately 3,100 distinct CDR3 sequences. Sequencing used peripheral blood. These receptors originate from a human donor with an autoimmune cytopenia or autoimmune hepatitis (not recorded which). The CDR3 runs from the conserved cysteine through the conserved F or W. Size tells how often a clone was seen (once, few, many) or the class of an expanded clone, and some rows leave it out.

v_call: TRBV30; j_call: TRBJ2-1; clone_size: medium-sized; cdr3_aa: CAWSRQGSPYNEQFF
v_call: TRBV12-3/TRBV12-4; j_call: TRBJ2-2; clone_size: -; cdr3_aa: CASSLRDRVTGELFF
v_call: TRBV27; j_call: TRBJ2-7; clone_size: medium-sized; cdr3_aa: CASRTFKGATSGEQYF
v_call: TRBV27; j_call: TRBJ1-6; clone_size: medium-sized; cdr3_aa: CASSPQGLDNSPLHF
v_call: TRBV5-1; j_call: TRBJ2-1; clone_size: medium-sized; cdr3_aa: CASSPQTGSNEQFF
v_call: TRBV4-3; j_call: TRBJ2-3; clone_size: medium-sized; cdr3_aa: CASSQDGTSGPSTDTQYF
v_call: TRBV6-1; j_call: TRBJ2-3; clone_size: -; cdr3_aa: CASNNLPGPSTDTQYF
v_call: TRBV6-5; j_call: TRBJ1-3; clone_size: medium-sized; cdr3_aa: CASSLKGFGGGLSGNTIYF
v_call: TRBV5-4; j_call: TRBJ2-2; clone_size: medium-sized; cdr3_aa: CASSFPGGAGELFF
v_call: TRBV19; j_call: TRBJ1-1; clone_size: medium-sized; cdr3_aa: CASSKTENTEAFF
v_call: TRBV12-3/TRBV12-4; j_call: TRBJ1-2; clone_size: -; cdr3_aa: CASSGGQGANYGYTF
v_call: TRBV12-3/TRBV12-4; j_call: TRBJ2-7; clone_size: medium-sized; cdr3_aa: CASSLGYEQYF
v_call: TRBV19; j_call: TRBJ1-2; clone_size: medium-sized; cdr3_aa: CASRMTGRSYGYTF
v_call: TRBV20-1; j_call: TRBJ1-2; clone_size: medium-sized; cdr3_aa: CSLIPDRARGYTF
v_call: TRBV6-2/TRBV6-3; j_call: TRBJ2-2; clone_size: medium-sized; cdr3_aa: CASRQRGLAATGELFF
v_call: TRBV6-1; j_call: TRBJ2-2; clone_size: medium-sized; cdr3_aa: CASQVAGELFF
v_call: TRBV6-2/TRBV6-3; j_call: TRBJ2-1; clone_size: medium-sized; cdr3_aa: CASSRQGSEQFF
v_call: TRBV18; j_call: TRBJ1-2; clone_size: medium-sized; cdr3_aa: CASSPPAQAYGYTF
v_call: TRBV5-1; j_call: TRBJ2-3; clone_size: -; cdr3_aa: CASGFFDRSTDTQYF
v_call: TRBV13; j_call: TRBJ2-7; clone_size: medium-sized; cdr3_aa: CASSLRGQTFSYEQYF
v_call: TRBV14; j_call: TRBJ1-2; clone_size: medium-sized; cdr3_aa: CASSQDHNYGYTF
v_call: TRBV6-5; j_call: TRBJ2-7; clone_size: -; cdr3_aa: CASSYTDTSYEQYF
v_call: TRBV29-1; j_call: TRBJ1-1; clone_size: medium-sized; cdr3_aa: CSAKRTGDPNTEAFF
v_call: TRBV30; j_call: TRBJ2-1; clone_size: medium-sized; cdr3_aa: CAWSVLAGGSNEQFF
v_call: TRBV7-2; j_call: TRBJ1-2; clone_size: -; cdr3_aa: CASSLQGTGGSYGYTF
v_call: TRBV4-2; j_call: TRBJ1-1; clone_size: -; cdr3_aa: CASSSRGRGGTEAFF
v_call: TRBV6-5; j_call: TRBJ2-7; clone_size: medium-sized; cdr3_aa: CASSYAGDEQYF
v_call: TRBV5-4; j_call: TRBJ1-2; clone_size: medium-sized; cdr3_aa: CASSPPMGLGSVTF
v_call: TRBV19; j_call: TRBJ1-2; clone_size: medium-sized; cdr3_aa: CASSQPYDRVNYGYTF
v_call: TRBV27; j_call: TRBJ2-3; clone_size: medium-sized; cdr3_aa: CASSPRTGFSTDTQYF
v_call: TRBV6-4; j_call: TRBJ1-2; clone_size: medium-sized; cdr3_aa: CASSDSPGGHYGYTF
v_call: TRBV7-2; j_call: TRBJ2-5; clone_size: -; cdr3_aa: CASSIGQRETQYF
v_call: TRBV12-3/TRBV12-4; j_call: TRBJ1-2; clone_size: medium-sized; cdr3_aa: CASSFRRTGAGYGYTF
v_call: TRBV10-3; j_call: TRBJ2-2; clone_size: medium-sized; cdr3_aa: CAISVTRGANTGELFF
v_call: TRBV5-6; j_call: TRBJ2-4; clone_size: medium-sized; cdr3_aa: CASSFRRYTLAKNIQYF
v_call: TRBV12-3/TRBV12-4; j_call: TRBJ1-5; clone_size: medium-sized; cdr3_aa: CASSPGQGTQPQHF
v_call: TRBV6-2/TRBV6-3; j_call: TRBJ1-1; clone_size: medium-sized; cdr3_aa: CASRFFRNTEAFF
v_call: TRBV5-5; j_call: TRBJ1-3; clone_size: medium-sized; cdr3_aa: CASSLEGSRNTIYF
v_call: TRBV20-1; j_call: TRBJ2-7; clone_size: medium-sized; cdr3_aa: CSARDSPGREQYF
v_call: TRBV5-6; j_call: TRBJ2-5; clone_size: medium-sized; cdr3_aa: CASSSGTGWKTQYF
v_call: TRBV24-1; j_call: TRBJ1-2; clone_size: medium-sized; cdr3_aa: CATSDSGYGYTF
v_call: TRBV6-5; j_call: TRBJ2-2; clone_size: medium-sized; cdr3_aa: CASSLFAGLTIRELFF
v_call: TRBV6-6; j_call: TRBJ1-1; clone_size: medium-sized; cdr3_aa: CASSYSGGEGEAFF
v_call: TRBV7-9; j_call: TRBJ1-4; clone_size: medium-sized; cdr3_aa: CASSLSHGPEKLFF
v_call: TRBV6-5; j_call: TRBJ1-6; clone_size: medium-sized; cdr3_aa: CASSYDPFGNSPLHF
v_call: TRBV5-5; j_call: TRBJ2-3; clone_size: medium-sized; cdr3_aa: CASSLARGTYTQYF
v_call: TRBV19; j_call: TRBJ1-1; clone_size: medium-sized; cdr3_aa: CASSIRLWNTEAFF
v_call: TRBV28; j_call: TRBJ2-1; clone_size: -; cdr3_aa: CASSLKTGLAGGNEQFF
v_call: TRBV7-9; j_call: TRBJ2-5; clone_size: medium-sized; cdr3_aa: CASSRGRETQYF
v_call: TRBV13; j_call: TRBJ1-4; clone_size: medium-sized; cdr3_aa: CASSPRQGGGEKLFF
v_call: TRBV6-2/TRBV6-3; j_call: TRBJ1-2; clone_size: medium-sized; cdr3_aa: CASGKPTGSYGYTF
v_call: TRBV5-4; j_call: TRBJ2-7; clone_size: medium-sized; cdr3_aa: CASSPGQGIPYEQYF